One sample yielded the 16 T cell receptor beta chains listed below, sequenced in a study of cytomegalovirus exposure and HLA in healthy donors. The PCR ran on 60 Vbeta and 13 Jbeta primers. Method: immunoSEQ multiplex PCR; TCRdb's copy keeps in-frame clones and lacks some. Seen here are about 90,000 clones, less than 65% observed once, and the top ten hold about 5%. The sample comprised PBMCs. Source of these receptors: a woman aged 25 to 39 in good health and CMV-seropositive.

The DNA of the CDR3 is TGTGCCAGCTCACCGCAGGGCCGTTCACCCCTCCACTTT. Protein sequence: CASSPQGRSPLHF. J is TRBJ1-6 and V is TRBV18; D possibly corresponds to TRBD1 (5 bases). CDR1 and CDR2 from the germline V gene are KGHSH and LQKENI. V was trimmed by 3 bases and J by 9 bases, leaving 9 bases between them. The CDR3 is made up of 13 amino acids. Looking up the rest from reference TRBV18 and TRBJ1-6 gives the full variable domain: NAGVMQNPRHLVRRRGQEARLRCSPMKGHSHVYWYRQLPEEGLKFMVYLQKENIIDESGMPKERFSAEFPKEGPSILRIQQVVRGDSAAYFCASSPQGRSPLHFGNGTRLTVT.

This rearrangement joins TRBV19 to TRBJ1-5, with 7 bases that match TRBD1. The CDR3 runs 14 residues. The V gene end was trimmed by 5 bases and the J gene end by 7 bases; junction bases not matched to a gene: 8. Germline CDR1 and CDR2: LNHDA and SQIVND (reference sequence). DNA for the CDR3: TGTGCCAGTAGTGCGCAGGGGGTTGGACAGCCCCAGCATTTT. As protein: CASSAQGVGQPQHF.

This chain joins TRBV19 and TRBJ1-5, with TRBD1 as a possible D gene (6 bases). The CDR3 runs to 19 residues. With 9 bases removed from V and 3 bases from J, the gap between germline ends came to 30 bases. Germline loops: CDR1 LNHDA, CDR2 SQIVND (reference sequence). The CDR3 protein is CAREITGTPRRRNNQPQHF. The CDR3 nucleotides are TGTGCCAGGGAAATAACCGGGACACCCCGGAGGCGTAACAATCAGCCCCAGCATTTT.

The rearrangement uses TRBV5-1 and TRBJ2-5, with 7 bases lining up with TRBD1. Unmatched junction bases numbered 5, after V lost 2 bases and J lost 4 bases. This CDR3 comprises 14 residues. Germline CDR1 reads SGHRS; CDR2 reads YFSETQ. The CDR3 DNA is TGCGCCAGCAGCTTAGGGGGCCCGGGAGAGACCCAGTACTTC. Its protein is CASSLGGPGETQYF.

This chain joins TRBV27 and TRBJ2-7; D perhaps matches TRBD1 (5 bases). Germline V gene lookup returns CDR1 MNHEY and CDR2 SMNVEV (reference sequence). Trimming pared 1 base from V and 5 bases from J, leaving 9 bases between. The length of the CDR3 is 13 residues. The CDR3 DNA reads TGTGCCAGCAGTTTATACCAGGGCAACGAGCAGTACTTC. Protein product: CASSLYQGNEQYF.

The chain is built from TRBV13 and TRBJ2-1; the match to TRBD1 covers 9 bases. J gave up 8 bases and V 4 bases, and 21 bases lay outside the gene matches. Germline CDR1 and CDR2: PRHDT and FYEKMQ (reference sequence). CDR3 length: 19 amino acids. CDR3 sequence reads: CASSSLKTGQGPWVDEQFF. The CDR3 DNA follows: TGTGCCAGCAGCTCCCTTAAGACTGGACAGGGGCCTTGGGTGGATGAGCAGTTCTTC.

The chain joins TRBV11-1 to TRBJ2-7; 12 nucleotides align to TRBD2. The CDR3 contains 14 residues. From germline, CDR1 is SGHAT and CDR2 FQDESV (reference sequence). Germline trimming cut 5 bases from V and 7 bases from J; bases unmatched to any gene: 6. CDR3: CASSARLAGVEQYF. The CDR3 coding sequence is TGTGCCAGCAGCGCCCGACTAGCGGGGGTTGAGCAGTACTTC.

The rearrangement uses TRBV28 and TRBJ2-6, with 9 bases matching TRBD1. This CDR3 has 17 amino acids. Trimming at V came to 5 bases and at J to 2 bases, leaving 7 bases not matched to a gene. Germline-derived CDR1 and CDR2 are MDHEN and SYDVKM. CDR3 coding DNA: TGTGCCAGCAGTCCAGGGACAGGGATCCCTGGGGCCAACGTCCTGACTTTC. Translation: CASSPGTGIPGANVLTF.

The genes are TRBV7-9 and TRBJ2-7; 9 nucleotides align to TRBD2. The CDR3 has 15 amino acids. Germline CDR1 SEHNR, CDR2 FQNEAQ (reference sequence). Trimming cost V 3 bases and J 6 bases; bases outside gene matches: 9. CDR3 coding DNA: TGTGCCAGCAGCTTGGAAGCGGGGGGAATAGGCGAGCAGTACTTC. The encoded protein is CASSLEAGGIGEQYF.

The rearrangement uses TRBV28 and TRBJ2-2, with D perhaps TRBD1 (5 bases). The germline CDR1 and CDR2 sequences are MDHEN and SYDVKM. Trimming pared 6 bases from V and 1 base from J, leaving 12 bases between. The CDR3 runs to 15 residues. The CDR3 sequence: CASRPGHLNTGELFF. As DNA, the CDR3 is TGTGCCAGCAGACCAGGACATCTGAACACCGGGGAGCTGTTTTTT.

The V and J genes are TRBV29-1 and TRBJ1-1; tentative D call: TRBD1 (6 bases). V was shortened by 7 bases and J by 6 bases, with 15 bases between the two germline ends. The length of the CDR3 is 12 residues. CDR1 is SQVTM and CDR2 is ANQGSEA in the germline V gene. CDR3 protein: CSAPIQGPEAFF. CDR3 DNA sequence: TGCAGCGCCCCGATTCAGGGGCCTGAAGCTTTCTTT.

The rearrangement links TRBV7-8 to TRBJ1-5, with D possibly being TRBD1 (5 bases). The CDR3 is 13 residues long. The V gene lost 5 bases and the J gene lost 7 bases, with 12 bases spanning the gap. Germline V gene lookup returns CDR1 SGHVS and CDR2 FQNEAQ. CDR3 loop: CASSPDSGQPQHF. In DNA, the CDR3 is TGTGCCAGCAGCCCAGACAGCGGGCAGCCCCAGCATTTT.

This clone has just a few counts. The chain carries TRBV4-1 and TRBJ1-3, with a weak D call TRBD1 (6 bases). From germline, CDR1 is MGHRA and CDR2 YSYEKL. CDR3 length equals 17 residues. V shed 0 bases and J shed 0 bases, with 12 bases lying between them. CDR3 bases: TGCGCCAGCAGCCAAGAGCGAACAGGGCTCTCTGGAAACACCATATATTTT. This encodes CASSQERTGLSGNTIYF.

This chain uses TRBV27 with TRBJ2-5, with 9 nucleotides matching TRBD1. Judging by the DNA end, TRBJ2-7 fits better; the J call may be wrong. The V gene's germline CDR1 is MNHEY and CDR2 SMNVEV (reference sequence). The length of the CDR3 is 21 residues. The CDR3 DNA reads as TGTGCCAGCAGTTTATCCTTCGATTTGGTTATAGGGACAGGGAGCTCCTACGAGCAGTACTTC. It specifies CASSLSFDLVIGTGSSYEQYF.

As DNA, the CDR3 is TGTGCCAGCAGTACTAGCGGGGGGACCTCCTACGAGCAGTACTTC. Residues: CASSTSGGTSYEQYF. This chain connects TRBV6-6 to TRBJ2-7; 12 bases match TRBD2. The CDR3 consists of 15 residues. Germline lookup yields CDR1 MNHNY and CDR2 SVGAGI (reference sequence). V was pared by 5 bases and J by 0 bases, with 2 bases of the junction left unmatched.

The J gene is TRBJ2-3, the V gene TRBV28; the match to TRBD1 covers 7 bases. The V segment lost 6 bases and the J segment 1 base; nucleotides outside the gene matches: 4. CDR1 MDHEN and CDR2 SYDVKM come from the germline V gene. CDR3 size: 14 residues. CDR3 protein: CASSPTGGTDTQYF. The CDR3 DNA is TGTGCCAGCAGCCCTACAGGGGGCACAGATACGCAGTATTTT.